This T cell receptor (beta chain) was documented in a study of shared clonotypes between healthy human individuals (dated by TCRdb to 2020 to 2021). General notes on the study: The cohort comprised a couple of women and a few men aged 18 to 49 years. Per donor, three plates each were used for CD4 naive and CD4 memory, two for CD8 naive, and one for CD8 memory. The study deeply sequenced blood TCR repertoires of about 5 healthy adults to estimate repertoire size and the extent of clonotype sharing between individuals. To increase sequencing depth and limit assay-specific biases, different laboratories used diverse techniques to prepare libraries and sequence TCR repertoires. Each donor's leukapheresis produced roughly between roughly 0.94 and 9.5 billion PBMCs. What the research found in general, with its limitations: Even with the large sequencing depth, rarefaction of the sorted-subset datasets indicated that sequencing was incomplete. Higher generation probabilities were observed for clonotypes shared by all four sorted-subset donors than for non-shared clonotypes. Across a handful of donors, roughly 5.1% of naive CD4, approximately 3.6% of naive CD8, roughly 2.2% of memory CD4, and about 0.4% of memory CD8 clonotypes were shared. Pairwise subsampling led to the expectation that sequencing depth would affect the degree of clonotype sharing among donors. Naive subsets generally had larger estimated clonotype richness than memory subsets did. The small number of donors limited the genetic and exposure-history diversity represented. Sampling was restricted to blood, and TCR repertoires in tissue are likely to differ from TCR repertoires in blood.

The donors were healthy, HIV-negative adults who had no recently reported acute infections or vaccinations. Only Caucasian adults living in Nashville, Tennessee, USA were represented among the donors. CD4+ T cells were enriched through magnetic negative selection, after which naive cells were positively selected on CD45RA and the remaining negative fraction served as the memory subset. After blood collection by leukapheresis, PBMCs were isolated using Ficoll-Histopaque density gradient centrifugation and then cryopreserved in the vapor phase of liquid nitrogen. Analytical flow cytometry was used to check the purity and quantity of every magnetically sorted T cell population. Each sorted fraction had its genomic DNA isolated and then quantified by UV absorbance on a Nanodrop 2000c. TCR CDR3 regions were amplified from genomic DNA by multiplex PCR using the deep immunoSEQ assay. For each cell subset, the extracted genomic DNA was distributed evenly across all wells of several immunoSEQ 96-well plates, and each plate served as one replicate. For sorted subsets, around 200 ng genomic DNA, equal to approximately 30,000 T cell genomes, was loaded into each replicate PCR. The purified libraries were quantified using a Qubit 3.0 fluorometer, sized with a Bioanalyzer 2100, and then quantified again using the KAPA Library Quantification kit. Each immunoSEQ 96-well plate was sequenced on its own single-read 150-cycle Illumina NextSeq 550 flow cell. As for the authors' bioinformatics: Because only junctional sequences without quality scores were contained in the immunoSEQ output, filtering matching that applied to full-length reads could not be performed. Sequences were annotated with PyIR, a Python wrapper for IgBLAST v1.9, and V/J genes and CDR3 were assigned using IMGT germline references. Reads were removed for weak V/J assignments (E-value above 1e-6), missing CDR3, stop codons, out-of-frame junctions, or ambiguous translated residues. V3J clonotypes were defined as sequences sharing an identical inferred V gene, J gene, and CDR3 amino acid sequence. Percentage overlap between repertoires was calculated by dividing the number of shared unique clonotypes by the size of the smaller repertoire. RTK rarefaction, the Chao1 estimator, and Recon v2.1 estimates of unobserved clonotypes were used to assess repertoire richness. Generation probabilities were computed with OLGA for all TCRbeta clonotypes obtained by the gDNA method from a handful of donors. Imported from immuneACCESS, the table was reduced by TCRdb to in-frame sequences with V and J called. These copies leave out some clones; in studies compared against another copy, an unresolved V gene accounts for under half, and the cause of the remainder is not known. V, J and clone size were drawn from that table, and D and trimming were deduced from the DNA. The sample profile shows roughly 2,300,000 clones; around 93% of them were found once. The ten largest clones take up about 0.41% of the sample.

About this clone: Its binding antigen is unknown. The record has no base qualities; no much larger clone is one base away.

From the cysteine through the phenylalanine, the CDR3 covers 15 amino acids. CDR3 DNA is the only sequence kept; it has 45 bases, read in frame from the first base. Per the germline V gene, SGHRS is the CDR1 and YFSETQ is the CDR2. V and J lose 0 bases and 2 bases, and a span of 11 bases separates them. The TCR was taken from a man between 18 and 35 years old in good health. Some clones in this sample may be carry-over from other donors' samples. The sequencing input was naive CD4+ T cells from PBMCs. Reading the label with the study, this specimen's cell subset or site is: CD45RA+ positively selected. Recombination linked TRBV5-1 to TRBJ1-1; possibly the D gene is TRBD1, per 5 matching bases. At the DNA level, the sequence is TGCGCCAGCAGCTTGGGATATGGGGGAAACACTGAAGCTTTCTTT. Its amino acids are CASSLGYGGNTEAFF. Where the CDR3 stops, the reference TRBV5-1 and TRBJ1-1 genes take over; the full variable domain is KAGVTQTPRYLIKTRGQQVTLSCSPISGHRSVSWYQQTPGQGLQFLFEYFSETQRNKGNFPGRFSGRQFSNSRSEMNVSTLELGDSALYLCASSLGYGGNTEAFFGQGTRLTVV.